The source of this TCR beta chain is a study of T-cell reconstitution after alpha-beta-depleted transplantation in children. Study-level results: Approximately two months post-transplant, alpha-beta T cells reportedly originated from several hundred expanded graft clones.

A TCRbeta library incorporating unique molecular identifiers was prepared. TCRdb recomputed calls from the PCR reads with MiXCR, one row per CDR3 protein. The profile shows 300,000 or so distinct CDR3 sequences, roughly 21% of them singletons. Looked up from germline, CDR1 is WSHSY and CDR2 is SAAADI. Unmatched junction bases numbered 5, after V lost 8 bases and J lost 6 bases. This CDR3 spans 13 amino acids. Comment on this clonotype: The antigen is undetermined.

The source material was PBMCs, mostly from graft donor cells, sampled 180 days after TCRalphabeta/CD19-depleted stem cell transplant. This receptor was taken from a male patient between 10 and 17 years old who had a stem cell transplant for acute lymphoblastic leukemia, so the T cells may come from the graft donor. The J gene is TRBJ1-5, the V gene TRBV10-2; 9 nucleotides align to TRBD1. DNA of the CDR3: TGCGCCAGCGGACAGGGGTGGGCTCAGCCCCAGCATTTT. Residues: CASGQGWAQPQHF.